The entry below gives a single T cell receptor (beta chain) sequence along with its context. This sample stems from a study of blood T cell repertoires in COVID-19. Study information: The study drew acute and convalescent COVID-19 samples from the United States, Italy and Spain.

The ends were cut back, 5 bases at V and 0 bases at J, with 10 bases in the middle. Germline CDR1 reads GTSNPN; CDR2 reads SVGIG (reference sequence). The length of the CDR3 is 13 residues. TCRdb's table, derived via immunoSEQ multiplex PCR, lists solely in-frame clones and lacks some. The profile shows approximately 130,000 clones, about 86% of them singletons. Input material: peripheral blood. This receptor was taken from a woman aged 45-60 years who had recovered from COVID-19. The chain carries TRBV30 and TRBJ1-1; D is unresolved. In DNA, the CDR3 is TGTGCCTGGGGGCGGGTTATGAACACTGAAGCTTTCTTT. This translates into CAWGRVMNTEAFF.